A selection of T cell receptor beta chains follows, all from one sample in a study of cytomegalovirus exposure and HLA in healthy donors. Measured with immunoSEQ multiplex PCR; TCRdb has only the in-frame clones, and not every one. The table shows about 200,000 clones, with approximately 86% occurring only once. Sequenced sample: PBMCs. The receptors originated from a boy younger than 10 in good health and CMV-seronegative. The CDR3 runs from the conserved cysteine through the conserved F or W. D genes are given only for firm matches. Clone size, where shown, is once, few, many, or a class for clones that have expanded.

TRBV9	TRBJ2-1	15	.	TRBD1	TGTGCCAGCAGCGTAGGACAGGGAACCTACAATGAGCAGTTCTTC	CASSVGQGTYNEQFF
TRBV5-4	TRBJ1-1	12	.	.	TGTGCCAGCAGCTTTTACAGACTAGAAGCTTTCTTT	CASSFYRLEAFF
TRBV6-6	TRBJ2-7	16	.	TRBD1	TGTGCCAGCAGTGCGCGCACCGGGACAGCAGCCTACGAGCAGTACTTC	CASSARTGTAAYEQYF
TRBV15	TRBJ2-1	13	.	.	TGTGCCACCAGCATAACATCATACAATGAGCAGTTCTTC	CATSITSYNEQFF
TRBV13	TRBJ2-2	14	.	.	TGTGCCAGCAGCACAGGGGCGGGAACCGGGGAGCTGTTTTTT	CASSTGAGTGELFF
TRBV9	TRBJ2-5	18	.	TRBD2	TGTGCCAGCAGCGTAGGGCCCAGCGGGCGGGGGTTACAAGAGACCCAGTACTTC	CASSVGPSGRGLQETQYF
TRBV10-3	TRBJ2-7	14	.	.	TGTGCCATCACCGAGGAGGGAACCCCCTACGAGCAGTACTTC	CAITEEGTPYEQYF
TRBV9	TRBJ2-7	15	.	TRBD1	TGTGCCAGCAGCGTAGCTGATGGACAGGGGTACGAGCAGTACTTC	CASSVADGQGYEQYF
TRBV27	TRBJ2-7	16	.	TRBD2	TGTGCCAGCAGTCCGGGACTAGCGGGGGGATTTACGAAGCAGTACTTC	CASSPGLAGGFTKQYF
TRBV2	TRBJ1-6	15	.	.	TGTGCCAGCAGTGTAAGCAACAGGGAGATTTCACCCCTCCACTTT	CASSVSNREISPLHF
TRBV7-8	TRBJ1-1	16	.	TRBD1	TGTGCCAGCAGGCCTAACAGGGGGCGAAGGAACACTGAAGCTTTCTTT	CASRPNRGRRNTEAFF
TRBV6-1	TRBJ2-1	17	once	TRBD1	TGTGCCAGCAGTGACCCGAAACGGACAGGCTCCTACAATGAGCAGTTCTTC	CASSDPKRTGSYNEQFF
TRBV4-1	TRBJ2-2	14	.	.	TGCGCCAGCAGCCAAGTCCCAGACACCGGGGAGCTGTTTTTT	CASSQVPDTGELFF
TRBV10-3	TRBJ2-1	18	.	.	TGTGCCATCAGTGAGTCCAGGACTGGACTTAGCTCCTACAATGAGCAGTTCTTC	CAISESRTGLSSYNEQFF
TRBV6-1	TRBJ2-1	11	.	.	TGTGCCAGCAGGCGCGGGGTCGAGCAGTTCTTC	CASRRGVEQFF
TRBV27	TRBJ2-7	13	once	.	TGTGCCAGCAGGAGCAGGGGCCCCTACGAGCAGTACTTC	CASRSRGPYEQYF
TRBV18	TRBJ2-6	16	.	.	TGTGCCAGCTCACCACCGGGGCGTGCTGGGGCCAACGTCCTGACTTTC	CASSPPGRAGANVLTF
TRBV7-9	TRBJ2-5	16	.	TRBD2	TGTTCCAGCAGCATCTCTAGCGGGAGGAGGCGAGAGACCCAGTACTTC	CSSSISSGRRRETQYF
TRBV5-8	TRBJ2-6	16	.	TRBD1	TGTGCCAGCAGCTTGGGGGACAGCCCCGGGGCCAACGTCCTGACTTTC	CASSLGDSPGANVLTF
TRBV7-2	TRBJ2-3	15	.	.	TGTGCCAGCAGCCCCGGAAGGACTATCACAGATACGCAGTATTTT	CASSPGRTITDTQYF
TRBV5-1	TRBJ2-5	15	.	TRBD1	TGCGCCAGCAGCTCCTCCGGGACAGACCAAGAGACCCAGTACTTC	CASSSSGTDQETQYF
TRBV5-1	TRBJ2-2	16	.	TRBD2	TGCGCCAGCAGAATCCGGGGCGGGGGAGACACCGGGGAGCTGTTTTTT	CASRIRGGGDTGELFF
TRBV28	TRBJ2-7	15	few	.	TGTGCCAGCAGTTTAGGTACAGGTGGAGTAGGTGAGCAGTACTTC	CASSLGTGGVGEQYF
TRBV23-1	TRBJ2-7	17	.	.	TGCGCCAGCAGTCAAGGAAATACTGGACTTCTCTCCTACGAGCAGTACTTC	CASSQGNTGLLSYEQYF
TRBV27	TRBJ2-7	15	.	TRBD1	TGTGCCAGCAGTCCCCGACAGGGGACGATCTACGAGCAGTACTTC	CASSPRQGTIYEQYF
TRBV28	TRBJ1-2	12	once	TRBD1	TGTGCCAGCCATGACAGGGGCTATGGCTACACCTTC	CASHDRGYGYTF
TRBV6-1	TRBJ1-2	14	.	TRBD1	TGTGCCAGCAGCTCGACAGGGGGCTTAAGTGGCTACACCTTC	CASSSTGGLSGYTF
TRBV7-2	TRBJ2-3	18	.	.	TGTGCCAGCAGCGGGAGAGCAACGGGGGGCGGGGGCACAGATACGCAGTATTTT	CASSGRATGGGGTDTQYF
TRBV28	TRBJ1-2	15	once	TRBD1	TGTGCCAGCAGTAATCCTACACAGGGGGCGCGTGGCTACACCTTC	CASSNPTQGARGYTF
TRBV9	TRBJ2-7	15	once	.	TGTGCCAGCAGCGTAGCTTCAGAGGGAGTCTACGAGCAGTACTTC	CASSVASEGVYEQYF
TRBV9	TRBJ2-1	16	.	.	TGTGCCAGCAGCCCCCAGAGTCGACTCTTATACAATGAGCAGTTCTTC	CASSPQSRLLYNEQFF
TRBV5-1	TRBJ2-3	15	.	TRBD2	TGCGCCAGCAGCCAAGGACTAGCGGGGACAGATACGCAGTATTTT	CASSQGLAGTDTQYF
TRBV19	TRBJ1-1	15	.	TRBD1	TGTGCCAGTAGAGAAAGGGACAGGGGATCAGCTGAAGCTTTCTTT	CASRERDRGSAEAFF
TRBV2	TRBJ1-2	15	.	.	TGTGCCAGCAGTGAGCGGGGCAGGAAAGGCTATGGCTACACCTTC	CASSERGRKGYGYTF
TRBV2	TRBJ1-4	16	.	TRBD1	TGTGCCAGCACCCGACAGGGGTCGCTAACTAATGAAAAACTGTTTTTT	CASTRQGSLTNEKLFF
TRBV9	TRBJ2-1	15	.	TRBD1	TGTGCCAGCAGCATTGGGACAGGGAGTTTGGATGAGCAGTTCTTC	CASSIGTGSLDEQFF
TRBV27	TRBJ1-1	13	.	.	TGTGCCAGCAGGATTCAGCCAGGCACTGAAGCTTTCTTT	CASRIQPGTEAFF
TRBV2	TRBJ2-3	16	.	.	TGTGCCAGCAGTCGGGTAGGAGGGCTCCTCACAGATACGCAGTATTTT	CASSRVGGLLTDTQYF
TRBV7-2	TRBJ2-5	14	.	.	TGTGCCAGCAGCGCTAGCGCCCCAAAAAAGACCCAGTACTTC	CASSASAPKKTQYF
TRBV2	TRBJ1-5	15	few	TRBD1	TGTGCCAGCAGTGTAGGACAGGGGGCGAATCAGCCCCAGCATTTT	CASSVGQGANQPQHF
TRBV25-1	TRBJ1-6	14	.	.	TGTGCCAGCAATCGACTGGGGGCAGATTCACCCCTCCACTTT	CASNRLGADSPLHF
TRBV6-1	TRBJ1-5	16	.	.	TGTGCCAGCAGTGTGGTCCTCGACAGAGTTTATCAGCCCCAGCATTTT	CASSVVLDRVYQPQHF
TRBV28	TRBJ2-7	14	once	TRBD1	TGTGCCAGCAGTCGTCCGGACAGGGAATACGAGCAGTACTTC	CASSRPDREYEQYF
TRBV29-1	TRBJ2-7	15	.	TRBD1	TGCAGCGTTGGCGGCAGGATAGGGGGCCTCTACGAGCAGTACTTC	CSVGGRIGGLYEQYF
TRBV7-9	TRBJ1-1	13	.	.	TGTGCCAGCAGCTTTGCAGGGGACACTGAAGCTTTCTTT	CASSFAGDTEAFF
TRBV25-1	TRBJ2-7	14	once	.	TGTGCCAGCAGTGAGGAACCCAGCGACTACGAGCAGTACTTC	CASSEEPSDYEQYF
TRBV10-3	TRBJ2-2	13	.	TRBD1	TGTGCCATCAGGCAGGGGGACACCGGGGAGCTGTTTTTT	CAIRQGDTGELFF
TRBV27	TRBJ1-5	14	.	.	TGTGCCAGCGGACGACAGAATAGCAATCAGCCCCAGCATTTT	CASGRQNSNQPQHF
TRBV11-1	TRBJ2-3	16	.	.	TGTGCCAGCAGCTTACTGGGACTGGACCGTGGTAACACGCAGTATTTT	CASSLLGLDRGNTQYF
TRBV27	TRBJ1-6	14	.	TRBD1	TGTGCCAGCAGTTTGGACAGGGTAGGATCACCCCTCCACTTT	CASSLDRVGSPLHF
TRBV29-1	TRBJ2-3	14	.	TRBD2	TGCAGCGTGCGGGGTCGGGGGGGCACAGATACGCAGTATTTT	CSVRGRGGTDTQYF
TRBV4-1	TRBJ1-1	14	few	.	TGCGCCAGCAGCCAACTACCTGGGCAAAGAATGCCTTTCTTT	CASSQLPGQRMPFF
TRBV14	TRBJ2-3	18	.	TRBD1	TGTGCCAGCAGCCAGGGCAGGGGGCGAGAGGTCAGCACAGATACGCAGTATTTT	CASSQGRGREVSTDTQYF